This TCR beta chain was found in a study of blood T cell repertoires in COVID-19. Study context: Spain, Italy and the United States supplied samples that represented acute and convalescent COVID-19. T cells, B-cell-depleted T cells, or PBMCs provided the cDNA or gDNA that served as material.

CDR3 length equals 13 residues. V gave up 1 base and J gave up 9 bases, with 7 bases separating them. Germline assignment: CDR1 LGHNA and CDR2 YNFKEQ. The repertoire was sequenced with immunoSEQ multiplex PCR; TCRdb's copy has only in-frame clones and lacks some. The data hold around 70,000 clones, with 90% to 95% observed a single time. Followed over time, Seattle patients had been enrolled while infection was active. This TCR came from a man over 45 with COVID-19, enrolled during active disease. What was sequenced was peripheral blood. The gene calls are TRBV4-2 and TRBJ1-6; D is ambiguous. CDR3 DNA: TGTGCCAGCAGCCAAGGGGCGACTTCACCCCTCCACTTT. This codes for CASSQGATSPLHF.